This TCR beta chain is from a study of shared clonotypes between healthy human individuals. At the level of the study: A donor's plate count was three for CD4 naive and three for CD4 memory; CD8 naive had two and CD8 memory one.

Assay: immunoSEQ multiplex PCR; the TCRdb copy retains only in-frame clones and omits some. The sample holds about 600,000 clones, 97% seen once. The V and J ends lost 6 bases and 7 bases, in that order; junction bases with no gene match: 2. This CDR3 comprises 13 residues. CDR1 MDHEN and CDR2 SYDVKM come from the germline V gene. This rearrangement joins TRBV28 to TRBJ2-2; 10 positions agree with TRBD1. The origin of this receptor is a woman aged 25 to 45 in good health. Material for sequencing was naive CD4+ T cells sorted from blood. As to subset: CD45RA+ positively selected. CDR3 in amino acids: CASSDRGRGELFF. The DNA of the CDR3 is TGTGCCAGCAGCGACAGGGGGCGCGGGGAGCTGTTTTTT.